These 24 T cell receptor beta chains originate from one sample sequenced in a study of shared clonotypes between healthy human individuals. The table came from immunoSEQ multiplex PCR; TCRdb's copy has only in-frame clones and leaves some out. Of around 1.9 million clones in the sample, under 95% are singletons; the top ten hold 1.5% to 2%. It was CD45RO-negative cells, positively selected for CCR7, that made up naive CD8 cells, with terminally differentiated effector memory CD45RA+ cells excluded. The source material was naive CD8+ T cells from PBMCs. Every receptor here comes from a man aged 18-30 years in good health. Some clones in this sample may be carry-over from other donors' samples.

The genes are TRBV27 and TRBJ2-7; D gene uncertain. This CDR3 is 9 amino acids long. The V gene lost 10 bases and the J gene lost 3 bases, with 4 bases spanning the gap. The V gene's germline CDR1 is MNHEY and CDR2 SMNVEV (reference sequence). The CDR3 protein is CATNYEQYF. The CDR3, as DNA: TGTGCCACTAACTACGAGCAGTACTTC.

The J gene is TRBJ2-1, the V gene TRBV4-1; perhaps TRBD2 as D (6 bases). Trimming removed 0 bases from V and 0 bases from J, with 15 bases in between. The CDR3 loop spans 18 amino acids. Germline loops: CDR1 MGHRA, CDR2 YSYEKL. This CDR3 reads CASSQDPLAWSSYNEQFF. The CDR3 bases are TGCGCCAGCAGCCAAGATCCCCTAGCGTGGAGCTCCTACAATGAGCAGTTCTTC.

V usage is TRBV6-5 and J usage is TRBJ1-5; 10 bases map to TRBD1. There are 15 residues in the CDR3. V trimming: 6 bases; J trimming: 9 bases; junction bases outside the gene matches: 11. Germline assignment: CDR1 MNHEY and CDR2 SVGAGI. The CDR3 DNA reads TGTGCCAGCAGCTCCGGGACAGGGGAAACCGGGCCCCAGCATTTT. Translating gives CASSSGTGETGPQHF.

The chain recombines TRBV27 with TRBJ2-7; D gene ambiguous. Trimming removed 0 bases at V and 3 bases at J, with 15 bases between. Germline lookup yields CDR1 MNHEY and CDR2 SMNVEV (reference sequence). This CDR3 is built from 16 residues. Here the CDR3 DNA reads TGTGCCAGCAGTTTATCCCGGGTACGGAGCAGCTACGAGCAGTACTTC. It yields the protein CASSLSRVRSSYEQYF.

This rearrangement joins TRBV4-2 to TRBJ2-5; D remains ambiguous. Germline CDR1 and CDR2: LGHNA and YNFKEQ. The germline V and J ends were trimmed by 0 bases and 0 bases, with 8 bases remaining between them. This CDR3 has 15 residues. In DNA, the CDR3 is TGTGCCAGCAGCCAAGATCGGTCCCACCAAGAGACCCAGTACTTC. It specifies CASSQDRSHQETQYF.

The J gene is TRBJ2-3, the V gene TRBV5-8; D unclear. The germline V and J ends were trimmed by 0 bases and 10 bases, with 15 bases remaining between them. Germline CDR1 is SGHTS and CDR2 is YDEGEE. The CDR3 covers 14 residues. CDR3 loop: CASSLAAGPGAQYF. The CDR3 nucleotides are TGTGCCAGCAGCTTGGCCGCCGGGCCTGGGGCGCAGTATTTT.

V gene TRBV4-1 combines with J gene TRBJ2-7; 8 bases fit TRBD2. The V gene end was trimmed by 4 bases and the J gene end by 2 bases; junction bases not matched to a gene: 10. The CDR3 covers 16 residues. The germline CDR1 and CDR2 sequences are MGHRA and YSYEKL. The CDR3 region has the DNA TGCGCCAGCAGCCCTATCGGGGGGGGTAGCGCCTACGAGCAGTACTTC. Translation gives CASSPIGGGSAYEQYF.

The chain uses TRBV7-2 and TRBJ2-5; 9 nucleotides match TRBD1. The CDR3 sequence is 16 residues long. Germline CDR1 and CDR2: SGHTA and FQGNSA. J lost 5 bases, V lost 3 bases, and 10 bases had no gene match. CDR3 in amino acids: CASSLGDREIIETQYF. As DNA, the CDR3 is TGTGCCAGCAGCTTGGGGGACAGGGAGATTATCGAGACCCAGTACTTC.

The V and J genes are TRBV4-2 and TRBJ2-1; 7 nucleotides align to TRBD2. The CDR3 has 16 amino acids. CDR1 LGHNA and CDR2 YNFKEQ come from the germline V gene. Trimming removed 4 bases from V and 1 base from J; junction bases left unmatched: 7. The CDR3 here is CASSRRLADSYNEQFF. CDR3 bases: TGTGCCAGCAGCCGCAGACTAGCAGATTCCTACAATGAGCAGTTCTTC.

The chain joins TRBV7-8 to TRBJ2-1, with D maybe TRBD2 (5 bases). Trimming shortened V by 5 bases and J by 7 bases, and 18 bases separated the two germline ends. This CDR3 is 15 amino acids long. Germline values: CDR1 SGHVS, CDR2 FQNEAQ. CDR3 sequence reads: CASSPVQPPGNEQFF. The CDR3 bases are TGTGCCAGCAGCCCAGTTCAACCCCCGGGGAATGAGCAGTTCTTC.

The rearrangement uses TRBV10-2 and TRBJ2-7; D not resolved. This CDR3 region has 13 residues. Germline V gene sequence: CDR1 WSHSY, CDR2 SAAADI. Trimming removed 7 bases at V and 3 bases at J, with 13 bases between. CDR3 protein: CASIDRGGYEQYF. CDR3 nucleotides: TGCGCCAGCATTGACCGAGGCGGCTACGAGCAGTACTTC.

The chain has TRBV10-3 and TRBJ1-2, with D uncertain. Germline-derived CDR1 and CDR2 are ENHRY and SYGVKD. This CDR3 region has 17 residues. The V end lost 6 bases, the J end lost 0 bases, and 20 bases lay between the germline ends. The CDR3 nucleotides read TGTGCCATCAGGGGTATTACGACGGACGGAGCTAACTATGGCTACACCTTC. Translating it yields CAIRGITTDGANYGYTF.

The J gene is TRBJ1-1, the V gene TRBV28, with 7 positions matching TRBD1. After removal of 8 bases from V and 8 bases from J, the junction contained 2 bases not matched to a gene. Germline CDR1 reads MDHEN; CDR2 reads SYDVKM. The CDR3 has 10 residues. CDR3 coding DNA: TGTGCCAGCGTACAGGGGGAAGCTTTCTTT. It encodes CASVQGEAFF.

The J gene is TRBJ2-1, the V gene TRBV7-6; possible D gene TRBD2, 6 bases. The germline gives CDR1 SGHVS, CDR2 FNYEAQ. The CDR3 extends over 13 amino acids. Deletions cut 5 bases from V and 4 bases from J, with 9 bases between. CDR3 bases: TGTGCCAGCAGCGCGGGACTGTACAATGAGCAGTTCTTC. Its protein is CASSAGLYNEQFF.

This clone was recorded only once. CDR3 sequence (DNA): TGTGCCAGCAGCGTAGAGGAGGAAACAGATACGCAGTATTTT. Amino acids: CASSVEEETDTQYF. The chain is built from TRBV9 and TRBJ2-3; possible D gene TRBD2, 5 bases. Trimming took off 0 bases at V and 3 bases at J, with 8 bases between the two ends. The length of the CDR3 is 14 residues. Germline lookup yields CDR1 SGDLS and CDR2 YYNGEE.

This clone has more than one count but fewer than ten. The V and J genes are TRBV19 and TRBJ1-1; D unclear. The CDR3 totals 12 residues. CDR1 and CDR2 (germline): LNHDA, SQIVND (reference sequence). The V and J ends lost 5 bases and 0 bases respectively, with 4 bases between them. The CDR3 nucleotides read TGTGCCAGTAGTTTTGTGAACACTGAAGCTTTCTTT. As protein: CASSFVNTEAFF.

V usage is TRBV4-3 and J usage is TRBJ2-1; 8 bases agree with TRBD2. The germline CDR1 and CDR2 sequences are LGHNA and YSLEER. V shed 2 bases and J 7 bases; nucleotides not matched to a gene: 7. The CDR3 extends over 15 amino acids. The CDR3 DNA reads as TGCGCCAGCAGCCAACTGACTAGCGCAGGAAATGAGCAGTTCTTC. Its protein is CASSQLTSAGNEQFF.

The chain carries TRBV28 and TRBJ2-5, with D unclear. V lost 4 bases and J lost 1, with 19 bases in between. The germline V gene has CDR1 MDHEN and CDR2 SYDVKM. The CDR3 length is 17 residues. CDR3 residues: CASSYPADAAIQETQYF. The CDR3 DNA is TGTGCCAGCAGTTACCCAGCAGACGCCGCAATCCAAGAGACCCAGTACTTC.

V is TRBV13 and J is TRBJ2-2; TRBD1 aligns across 7 bases. The CDR3 covers 14 residues. J was trimmed by 8 bases and V by 3 bases; bases with no gene match: 6. Germline CDR1 is PRHDT and CDR2 is FYEKMQ (reference sequence). The CDR3 DNA is TGTGCCAGCAGCTTGACAGGGTTGAATGGGGAGCTGTTTTTT. Protein sequence: CASSLTGLNGELFF.

V gene TRBV11-2 combines with J gene TRBJ2-5; 9 nucleotides line up with TRBD2. Germline CDR1 reads SGHAT; CDR2 reads FQNNGV. This CDR3 is built from 15 residues. The V and J ends lost 3 bases and 5 bases, in that order; junction bases with no gene match: 7. The DNA for the CDR3 is TGTGCCAGCAGCTTGTGGGCGGGAGGGATGGAGACCCAGTACTTC. It is translated as CASSLWAGGMETQYF.

This clone was observed once. The V and J genes are TRBV6-5 and TRBJ2-2, with 7 bases that match TRBD1. This CDR3 is 15 amino acids long. Germline V gene sequence: CDR1 MNHEY, CDR2 SVGAGI. V lost 5 bases and J lost 5; bases outside the gene matches: 8. The CDR3 nucleotides read TGTGCCAGCAGTACCGACAGGGTCATGACCGGGGAGCTGTTTTTT. Translated: CASSTDRVMTGELFF.

Remarks on this clone: Other DNA sequences in this sample translate to the same CDR3. The V call is TRBV29-1, the J call TRBJ2-7; no definite D call. The CDR3 consists of 12 residues. The germline V and J ends were trimmed by 1 base and 4 bases, with 8 bases remaining between them. Germline CDR1 is SQVTM and CDR2 is ANQGSEA. As DNA, the CDR3 is TGCAGCGTTGAAGTCCCACCTTACGAGCAGTACTTC. This codes for CSVEVPPYEQYF.

Details on this clone: Within the sample, other DNA sequences also encode this same CDR3. The CDR3 sequence: CASSVSGRGTDTQYF. The CDR3 coding sequence is TGTGCCAGCAGCGTTAGCGGGAGGGGGACAGATACGCAGTATTTT. The J gene is TRBJ2-3, the V gene TRBV9, with 11 bases identical to TRBD2. The CDR3 sequence is 15 residues long. After removal of 2 bases from V and 3 bases from J, the junction contained 2 bases not matched to a gene. CDR1 is SGDLS, CDR2 YYNGEE, per germline.

V usage is TRBV7-9 and J usage is TRBJ2-1, with D maybe TRBD1 (5 bases). Germline V CDR1 and CDR2: SEHNR, FQNEAQ (reference sequence). Trimming shortened V by 1 base and J by 7 bases, and 11 bases separated the two germline ends. This CDR3 region has 14 residues. CDR3 sequence: CASSLDSRANEQFF. The CDR3 DNA follows: TGTGCCAGCAGCTTAGATTCCAGGGCGAATGAGCAGTTCTTC.